This T cell receptor (beta chain) was retrieved from a study of siplizumab effects on memory and regulatory T cells (dated by TCRdb to about 2019). With regard to the full study: The study examined how the anti-CD2 antibody siplizumab affects alloreactive T-cell subsets in allogeneic mixed lymphocyte reactions built from human PBMCs.

Library creation used the immunoSEQ multiplex PCR assay. The deep sequencing platform assayed around 94,000 TCR templates per sample. Genomic DNA extracted from sorted T cells was used for TCRbeta CDR3 sequencing. From the authors' description of their analysis: The R programming language was used for clonal analysis of the TCRbeta CDR3 data. Alloreactive CD4+ and CD8+ clones were defined by comparing unstimulated samples with post-reaction CFSE-low samples. Alloreactive CD4+ clones were assigned to regulatory or non-regulatory origin by matching sequences to sorted unstimulated Treg and non-Treg repertoires. TCRdb limited this immuneACCESS table to in-frame rearrangements with V and J called. A share of clones is missing; checked studies link under half to unresolved V genes, and the rest is unexplained. The V and J calls and the clone size are those of that table, but D and trimming were determined from the DNA. The sample records 100,000 or so clones, about 92% of which are singletons. In total, the top ten clones hold 0.32% of the sample.

What the work shows at the level of the full study, not this receptor alone: Among mappable alloreactive CD4+ clones, an average Treg-derived fraction of roughly 70% was observed with siplizumab, compared with approximately 25% in control reactions. For roughly 75-95% of proliferating CD4+ or CD8+ clones, no naive or memory phenotype could be assigned. Compared with memory T cells, unstimulated naive T cells appeared more diverse, and naive cells seemed to make a substantial contribution to the alloresponse. The cumulative frequency of alloreactive sequences traceable to unstimulated CD4+ memory T cells was significantly reduced by siplizumab. Because sequences below about 10^-5 frequency were poorly captured, only a minor fraction of alloreactive clones could be mapped to unstimulated subsets. Whether proliferating Tregs from siplizumab cultures actually had suppressive function was not functionally confirmed.

TCRbeta CDR3 sequencing was performed on sorted unstimulated T cells and on proliferating T cells recovered from mixed lymphocyte reactions. Fresh whole blood from about ten HLA-typed healthy donors served as the source for isolating PBMCs. Note on this clone: Its antigen is still unknown. Base quality data are lacking; no much larger clone is found one base away.

Its CDR3 holds 14 amino acids, cysteine through phenylalanine. Here the CDR3 DNA is all that survives: 42 bases in frame from base 1. Trimming removed 8 bases from V and 0 bases from J, leaving 13 bases between the germline ends. The germline V gene yields MDHEN for CDR1 and SYDVKM for CDR2. This TCR came from a human donor in good health. The chain uses TRBV28 and TRBJ1-2, with the identity of the D gene unclear. The sequencing sample was made of CD4+ T cells sorted from blood. The nucleotide sequence is given as TGTGCCAGCGGAACGGGGATAGCTAACTATGGCTACACCTTC. Its translation reads: CASGTGIANYGYTF.